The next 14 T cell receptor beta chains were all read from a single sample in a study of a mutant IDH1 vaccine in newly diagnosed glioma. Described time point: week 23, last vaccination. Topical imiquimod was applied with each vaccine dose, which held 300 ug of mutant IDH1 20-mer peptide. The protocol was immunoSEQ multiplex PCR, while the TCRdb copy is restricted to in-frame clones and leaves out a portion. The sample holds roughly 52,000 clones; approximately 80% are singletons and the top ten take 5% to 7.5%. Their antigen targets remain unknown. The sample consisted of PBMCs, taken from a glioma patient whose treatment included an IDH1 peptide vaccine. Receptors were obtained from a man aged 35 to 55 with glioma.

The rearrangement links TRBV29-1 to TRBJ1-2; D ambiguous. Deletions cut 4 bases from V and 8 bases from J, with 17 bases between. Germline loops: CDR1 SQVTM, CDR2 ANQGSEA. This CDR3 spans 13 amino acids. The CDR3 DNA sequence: TGCAGCGTTGCCCCTTTATCCCTCGAGGGCTACACCTTC. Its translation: CSVAPLSLEGYTF.

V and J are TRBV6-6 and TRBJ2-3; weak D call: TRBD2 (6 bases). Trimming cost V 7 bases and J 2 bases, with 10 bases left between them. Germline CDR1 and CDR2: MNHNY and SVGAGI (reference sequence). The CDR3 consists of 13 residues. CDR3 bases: TGTGCCAGCACGGGGACTTTCACAGATACGCAGTATTTT. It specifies CASTGTFTDTQYF.

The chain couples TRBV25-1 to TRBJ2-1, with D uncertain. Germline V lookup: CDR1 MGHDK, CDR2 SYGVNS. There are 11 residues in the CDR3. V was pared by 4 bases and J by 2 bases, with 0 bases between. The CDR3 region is CASSAYNEQFF. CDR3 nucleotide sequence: TGTGCCAGCAGTGCCTACAATGAGCAGTTCTTC.

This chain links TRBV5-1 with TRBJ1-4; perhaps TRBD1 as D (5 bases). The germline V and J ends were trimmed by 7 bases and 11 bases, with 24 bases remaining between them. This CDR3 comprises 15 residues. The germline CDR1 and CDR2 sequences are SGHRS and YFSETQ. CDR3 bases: TGCGCCAGCGGCGGGGTATCCGGGACTGAGCAGAAACTGTTTTTT. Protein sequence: CASGGVSGTEQKLFF.

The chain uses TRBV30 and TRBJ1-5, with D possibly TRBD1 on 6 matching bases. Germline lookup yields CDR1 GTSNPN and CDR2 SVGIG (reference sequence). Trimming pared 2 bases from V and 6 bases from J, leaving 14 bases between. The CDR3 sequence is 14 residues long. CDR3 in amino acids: CAWSFRGGAQPQHF. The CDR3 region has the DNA TGTGCCTGGAGTTTCAGGGGTGGCGCTCAGCCCCAGCATTTT.

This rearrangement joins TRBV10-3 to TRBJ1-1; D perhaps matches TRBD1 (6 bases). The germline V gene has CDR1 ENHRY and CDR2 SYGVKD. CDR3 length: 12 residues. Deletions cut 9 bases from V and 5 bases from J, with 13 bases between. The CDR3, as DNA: TGTGCCATTAGGGCAGGACAGACTGAAGCTTTCTTT. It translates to CAIRAGQTEAFF.

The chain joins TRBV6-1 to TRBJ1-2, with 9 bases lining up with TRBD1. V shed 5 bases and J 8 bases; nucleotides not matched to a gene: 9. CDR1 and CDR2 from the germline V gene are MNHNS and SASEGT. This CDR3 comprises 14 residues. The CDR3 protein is CASSPVQGARGYTF. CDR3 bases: TGTGCCAGCAGTCCCGTACAGGGGGCAAGGGGCTACACCTTC.

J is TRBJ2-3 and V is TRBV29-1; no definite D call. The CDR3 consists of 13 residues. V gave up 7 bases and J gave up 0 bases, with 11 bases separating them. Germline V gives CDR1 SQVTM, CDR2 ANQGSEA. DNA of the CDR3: TGCAGCGCCAGACACCCTAGCACAGATACGCAGTATTTT. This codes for CSARHPSTDTQYF.

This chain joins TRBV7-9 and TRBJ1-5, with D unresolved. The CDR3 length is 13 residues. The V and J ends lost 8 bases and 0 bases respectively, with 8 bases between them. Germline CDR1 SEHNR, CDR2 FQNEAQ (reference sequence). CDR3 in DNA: TGTGCCAGCGGTCCCGGTAGCAATCAGCCCCAGCATTTT. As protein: CASGPGSNQPQHF.

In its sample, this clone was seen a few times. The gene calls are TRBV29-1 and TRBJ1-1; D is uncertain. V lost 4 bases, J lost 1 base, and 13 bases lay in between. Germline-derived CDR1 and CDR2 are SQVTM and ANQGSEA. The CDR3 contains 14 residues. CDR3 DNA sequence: TGCAGCGTTGCCGACCCGGACGGGAACACTGAAGCTTTCTTT. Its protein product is CSVADPDGNTEAFF. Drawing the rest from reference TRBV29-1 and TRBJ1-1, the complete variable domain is SAVISQKPSRDICQRGTSLTIQCQVDSQVTMMFWYRQQPGQSLTLIATANQGSEATYESGFVIDKFPISRPNLTFSTLTVSNMSPEDSSIYLCSVADPDGNTEAFFGQGTRLTVV.

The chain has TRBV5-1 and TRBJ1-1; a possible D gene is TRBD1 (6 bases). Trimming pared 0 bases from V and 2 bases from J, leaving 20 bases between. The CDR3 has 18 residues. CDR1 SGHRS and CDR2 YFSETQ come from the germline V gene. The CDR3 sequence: CASSLERGFGSVNTEAFF. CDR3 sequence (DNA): TGCGCCAGCAGCTTGGAAAGGGGGTTCGGCAGCGTTAACACTGAAGCTTTCTTT.

The CDR3 loop is CASSLYDSSGANVLTF. CDR3 nucleotides: TGTGCCAGCAGCCTGTACGACAGCTCTGGGGCCAACGTCCTGACTTTC. J is TRBJ2-6 and V is TRBV7-8, with D perhaps TRBD1 (5 bases). The CDR3 length is 16 residues. Trimming pared 5 bases from V and 0 bases from J, leaving 11 bases between. Per germline, CDR1 SGHVS and CDR2 FQNEAQ.

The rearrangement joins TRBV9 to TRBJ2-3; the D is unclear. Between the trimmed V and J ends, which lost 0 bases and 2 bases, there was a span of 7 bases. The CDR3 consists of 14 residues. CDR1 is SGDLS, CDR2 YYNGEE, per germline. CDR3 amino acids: CASSVAGITDTQYF. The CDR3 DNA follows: TGTGCCAGCAGCGTAGCTGGGATCACAGATACGCAGTATTTT.

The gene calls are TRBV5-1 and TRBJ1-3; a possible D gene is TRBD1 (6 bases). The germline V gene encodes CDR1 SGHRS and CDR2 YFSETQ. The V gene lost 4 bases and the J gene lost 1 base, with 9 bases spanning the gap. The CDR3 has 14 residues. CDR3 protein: CASSGGGSGNTIYF. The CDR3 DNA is TGCGCCAGCAGCGGAGGGGGGTCTGGAAACACCATATATTTT.